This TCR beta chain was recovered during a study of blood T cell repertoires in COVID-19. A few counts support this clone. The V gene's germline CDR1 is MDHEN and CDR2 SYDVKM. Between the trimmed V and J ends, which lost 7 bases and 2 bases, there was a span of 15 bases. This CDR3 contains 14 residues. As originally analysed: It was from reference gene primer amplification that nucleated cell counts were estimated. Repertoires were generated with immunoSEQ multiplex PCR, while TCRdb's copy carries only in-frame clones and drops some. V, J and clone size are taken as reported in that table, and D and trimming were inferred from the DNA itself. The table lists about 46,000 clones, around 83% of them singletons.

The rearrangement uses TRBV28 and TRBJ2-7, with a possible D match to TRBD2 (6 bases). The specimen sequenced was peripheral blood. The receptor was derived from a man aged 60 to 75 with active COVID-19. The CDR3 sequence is CASTPRRGTYEQYF. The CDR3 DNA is TGTGCCAGCACCCCGCGGAGGGGAACCTACGAGCAGTACTTC.